This T cell receptor beta chain was captured in a study of cytomegalovirus exposure and HLA in healthy donors. On the study more broadly: Among the roughly 400 genotyped donors, less than 85% were placed in the Caucasian-associated ancestry cluster.

This CDR3 spans 18 amino acids. V lost 0 bases and J lost 7; bases outside the gene matches: 14. Germline CDR1 SGHVS, CDR2 FNYEAQ. The PCR used 60 Vbeta and 13 Jbeta primers. The assay was immunoSEQ multiplex PCR, and TCRdb's table has in-frame clones only and misses some. Of about 120,000 clones in the sample, 50% to 75% are singletons; the top ten hold roughly 8.6%. This receptor was identified in a woman in her 40s in good health and CMV-seropositive. Sequenced material: PBMCs. The V and J genes are TRBV7-6 and TRBJ1-3; 8 bases are shared with TRBD1. This chain's CDR3 is CASSLANGQGFFRNTIYF. The DNA of the CDR3 is TGTGCCAGCAGCTTAGCAAACGGACAGGGTTTTTTCAGGAACACCATATATTTT.